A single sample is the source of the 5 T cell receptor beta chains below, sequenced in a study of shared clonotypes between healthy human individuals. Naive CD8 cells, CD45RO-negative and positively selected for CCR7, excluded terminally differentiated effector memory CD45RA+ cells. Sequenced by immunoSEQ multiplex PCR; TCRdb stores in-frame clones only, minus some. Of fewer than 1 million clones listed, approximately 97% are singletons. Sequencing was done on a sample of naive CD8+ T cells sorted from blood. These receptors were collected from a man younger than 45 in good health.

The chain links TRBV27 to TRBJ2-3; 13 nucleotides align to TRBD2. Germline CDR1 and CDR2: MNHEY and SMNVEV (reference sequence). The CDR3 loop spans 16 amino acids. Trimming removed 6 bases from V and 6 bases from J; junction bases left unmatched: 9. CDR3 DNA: TGTGCCAGCAGGGGGCCGGGACTAGCGGGATCGGATACGCAGTATTTT. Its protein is CASRGPGLAGSDTQYF.

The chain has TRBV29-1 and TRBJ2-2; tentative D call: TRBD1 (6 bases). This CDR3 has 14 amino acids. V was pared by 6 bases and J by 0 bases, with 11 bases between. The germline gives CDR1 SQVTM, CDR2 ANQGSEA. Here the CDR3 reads CSVNGQTNTGELFF. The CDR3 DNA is TGCAGCGTCAACGGACAGACGAACACCGGGGAGCTGTTTTTT.

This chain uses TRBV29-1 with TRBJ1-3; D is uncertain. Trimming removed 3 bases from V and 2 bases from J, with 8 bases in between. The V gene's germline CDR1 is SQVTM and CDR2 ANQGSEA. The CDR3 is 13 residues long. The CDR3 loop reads CSVESGAGNTIYF. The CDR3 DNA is TGCAGCGTTGAGTCAGGCGCTGGAAACACCATATATTTT.

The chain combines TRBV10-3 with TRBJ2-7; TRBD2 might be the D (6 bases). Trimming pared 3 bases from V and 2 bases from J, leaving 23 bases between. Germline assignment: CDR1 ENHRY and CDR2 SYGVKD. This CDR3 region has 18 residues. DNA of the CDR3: TGTGCCATCAGTGATTCATCGGGGGAGTGGGGTCCGCCCTACGAGCAGTACTTC. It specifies CAISDSSGEWGPPYEQYF.

CDR3 sequence (DNA): TGTGCCAGCAGTTTAAGTCTAGCGGGAGGGTACAATGAGCAGTTCTTC. It is translated as CASSLSLAGGYNEQFF. The genes are TRBV28 and TRBJ2-1; 12 bases line up with TRBD2. The CDR3 covers 16 residues. The V gene end was trimmed by 2 bases and the J gene end by 4 bases; junction bases not matched to a gene: 3. The germline V gene encodes CDR1 MDHEN and CDR2 SYDVKM. The whole variable domain, remainder taken from reference TRBV28 and TRBJ2-1, is DVKVTQSSRYLVKRTGEKVFLECVQDMDHENMFWYRQDPGLGLRLIYFSYDVKMKEKGDIPEGYSVSREKKERFSLILESASTNQTSMYLCASSLSLAGGYNEQFFGPGTRLTVL.